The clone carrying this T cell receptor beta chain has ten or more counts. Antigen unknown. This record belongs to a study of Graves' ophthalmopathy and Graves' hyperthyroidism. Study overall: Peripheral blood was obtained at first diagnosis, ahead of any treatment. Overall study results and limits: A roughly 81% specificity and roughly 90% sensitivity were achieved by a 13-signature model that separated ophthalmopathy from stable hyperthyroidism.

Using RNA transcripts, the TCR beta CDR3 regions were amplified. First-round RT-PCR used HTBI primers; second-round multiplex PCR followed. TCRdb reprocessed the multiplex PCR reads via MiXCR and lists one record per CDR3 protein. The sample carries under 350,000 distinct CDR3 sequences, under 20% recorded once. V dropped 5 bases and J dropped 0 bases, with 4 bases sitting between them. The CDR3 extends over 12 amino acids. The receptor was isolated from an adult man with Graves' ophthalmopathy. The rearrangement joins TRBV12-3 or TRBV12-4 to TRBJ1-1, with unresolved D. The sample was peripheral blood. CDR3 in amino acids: CASSTMNTEAFF. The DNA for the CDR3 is TGTGCCAGCAGTACAATGAACACTGAAGCTTTCTTT.